This T cell receptor beta chain emerged from a study of cytomegalovirus exposure and HLA in healthy donors listed by TCRdb under 2017. A note on the overall study: According to an earlier analysis of 450 to 650 of the donors, roughly 180 million T cells yielded 117 million unique TCR beta sequences and about 300 Gb of sequence data. The genetic ancestry cluster associated with self-reported Caucasian donors included over 80% of the 398 genotyped donors. HLA typing included class I and class II loci at four-digit resolution. Genome-wide SNP genotypes for about three fifths of the roughly 700 donors were used in a later genetic analysis, which treated that subset as a discovery cohort. Donor age, sex, ethnicity and CMV serostatus were compiled alongside the repertoire data. An early release that covered approximately 600 HLA-typed donors contained 250 to 350 gigabases of sequencing data and 85 million to 100 million unique TCR sequences. Among 398 genotyped donors of the cohort, an average of roughly 240,000 unique TCR beta nucleotide sequences were sequenced per donor, 15% to 20% of them non-productive. Because of strong linkage in the cohort, five DR-DQ haplotypes were treated as single units for association and clustering. The study aimed to test whether signatures of past pathogen exposure could be identified by cataloging public T cell receptors. The number of donors typed differed by locus, with roughly 629-640 for A, B, C, DRB1 and DQB1, 522 for DQA1, some 570 for DPA1, and around 430 for DPB1. In a later analysis, previously published TCR beta repertoires from about 640 donors were re-analyzed and high-resolution HLA genotyping was added so that TCR occurrence patterns could be studied. All discovery cohort repertoires had been generated using a single sequencing platform. An earlier analysis of approximately 580 of the donors used high-throughput TCR beta sequencing to judge whether each TCR beta V gene segment behaved as functional or pseudogenic. A separate validation cohort of about 110 different subjects was used in addition to the roughly 700-subject first cohort. In the later analysis, no new phenotypic data were used to find candidate immune exposures; instead, reliance was placed on TCR beta sequences and their occurrence across donors. High-throughput TCR immunosequencing, statistical association of individual TCRs with disease status, and machine learning were combined to predict cytomegalovirus infection status. The study profiled the T cell repertoires of approximately 700 subjects by immunosequencing and related them to cytomegalovirus serostatus. Study-wide findings and limitations: This cohort had only TCR beta chains sequenced, and the lack of alpha or paired-chain data limited which features could be detected. CMV serostatus was the only immune exposure information available for the cohort. The study gave a list of 150 to 200 TCR beta chains associated with cytomegalovirus. According to a later genetic analysis, donors in an Asian-associated ancestry cluster had fewer N-insertions in productive TCRs than the approximately 700-donor mean. In a later analysis, the rate of TCR association differed among HLA loci, with DRB1 alleles having the most associated TCRs and HLA-C alleles having the fewest. HLA typing was unavailable for some donors at each locus, so association tests used only the typed subset. In a later analysis, several top co-occurrence clusters were reported to appear linked to parvovirus B19, influenza, CMV and Epstein-Barr virus. According to a later analysis, most CMV-associated TCR beta chains appeared to be HLA-restricted, and the HLA associations seemed to be driven largely by CMV exposure. Strong co-occurrence of HLA alleles, especially DR and DQ, made assigning TCR associations to individual alleles difficult. In a later genetic analysis, a missense DCLRE1C variant was associated with V-gene and J-gene trimming of TCR beta chains, and the association was replicated in an independent cohort. A further reported finding was that TCR beta sequences accurately predicted the HLA-A and HLA-B alleles for most subjects in the first cohort. While some public TCRs were present in many individuals, most TCR sequences turned up only very rarely across donors. The authors suggested that the approach could potentially be generalized to other disease states and immunological phenotypes. Approximately 18 rarely observed V segments, including chromosome 9 orphons, were excluded from the earlier analysis of a few hundred of the donors because counts were too low. Cytomegalovirus status was reported to be diagnosed by the classifier with high specificity and sensitivity in both the original and validation cohorts. Sequencing depth was assumed to be roughly uniform across donors in the presence/absence analyses, though that assumption may not hold. In vitro tests confirmed that a few of the cytomegalovirus-associated TCR beta chains recognize cytomegalovirus antigens. Linkage disequilibrium might explain the correlated functional status among segregating V segments, but an unknown experimental factor could not be ruled out. At a false discovery rate of 0.05, a later analysis linked 16,951 TCR beta sequences to specific HLA alleles. Compared with equally common non-associated chains, HLA-associated TCR beta chains in a later analysis were more clonally expanded and had lower generation probabilities. Broadly in line with IMGT annotations, most TCR beta V segments showed up in productive rearrangements about 87% or about 30% of the time in an earlier analysis of approximately 640 of the donors. The sequencing pipeline was judged likely to have produced a cluster of highly shared sequence variants as a technical artifact.

In total, approximately 690 healthy bone marrow donors made up the cohort. At the time of sampling, every cohort member was nominally healthy, though immune exposures that went unrecorded were likely present. The donor tested CMV seronegative, placing the donor among the roughly 400 seronegative members of the cohort. A peripheral blood sample was collected from each donor, and TCR beta sequencing was performed on peripheral blood mononuclear cells. Genomic DNA was extracted from the blood cell samples with the Qiagen DNeasy Blood Extraction Kit. Turning to this clone: Its antigen specificity is not known. Per-base quality was not reported, and no clone a single base away is much larger than it.

The method was the immunoSEQ multiplex PCR assay. The multiplex PCR relied on a mix of 60 forward primers for TCR Vbeta segments and 13 reverse primers for TCR Jbeta segments. Amplification of the CDR3 region of rearranged TCR beta genes was performed with a multiplex PCR assay on genomic DNA. Amplified TCR beta libraries were sequenced as 87-base-pair reads on the Illumina HiSeq System. Per the original workflow: In a later analysis, 70 million to 95 million unique TCR beta chains were counted across the roughly 700 repertoires, and roughly 11 million of these chains were shared by at least two donors. To remove PCR and sequencing errors, raw reads were error-corrected and collapsed into unique sequences using a nearest-neighbor algorithm that merged closely related sequences. CDR3 sequences were aligned to IMGT reference sequences to assign V, D and J gene segments. Each retained sequence needed at least a six-nucleotide match to both a V gene segment and a J gene segment. Rearrangements were classified as productive when the CDR3 lacked stop codons and remained in frame with V and J, and all other rearrangements were classified as non-productive. Following IMGT convention, CDR3 was defined as the stretch from the second conserved V-encoded cysteine up to the conserved J-encoded phenylalanine. Sequences without an unambiguous match to a single V gene segment were excluded from the earlier analysis of 500 to 700 of the donors. An earlier analysis of approximately 590 of the donors classified V segments as functional when productive rearrangements were above 56.7% and as segregating when the standard deviation between donors was above 5%. To diagnose cytomegalovirus status from the catalog of TCR beta chain sequences, a statistical classification framework was built. In a later analysis, TCR nucleotide sequences were compared against IMGT/GENE-DB human TR gene sequences so that V and J genes could be assigned. A later analysis assigned CDR3 sequences and most-parsimonious VDJ recombination scenarios with the TCRdist pipeline. In a later analysis, every TCR beta chain was defined by the combination of its CDR3 amino acid sequence and its V-gene family, and reads without a unique V-gene family were dropped. As a way to deal with suspected cross-contamination and a sequencing artifact, a later analysis dropped under 600 nucleotide sequences that were highly shared and had low generation probability. A later analysis calculated a clonal expansion index for each public chain from normalized within-repertoire ranks of inferred template counts. In a later analysis, generation probabilities were computed with a VDJ recombination model fitted to out-of-frame rearrangements, and the resulting probabilities were checked against IGoR. In a later analysis, hypergeometric tests were used to score TCR-TCR, TCR-HLA and TCR-CMV co-occurrence, with a repertoire-size bias correction applied to TCR pairs. To estimate false discovery rates, a later analysis permuted the HLA or CMV assignments 20 times. In a later analysis, co-occurring TCRs were grouped using DBSCAN, with TCRdist sequence similarity added in when clustering inside HLA-allele-positive subsets. Repertoires with fewer than 30,000 or more than 120,000 public chains were left out of co-occurrence clustering, as were about five repertoires with anomalous nucleotide sharing. The immuneACCESS repertoire file appears here via TCRdb, limited to in-frame rearrangements. These files lack a portion of the clones; in checked studies, under half of the deficit traces to unresolved V genes, and the cause of the others is not known. V and J calls and clone size are given by that table; D and trimming were obtained from the DNA. The sample profile shows around 190,000 clones; 65% to 85% of them were found once. Of the sample, around 2.2% is held by the ten largest clones.

The receptor's source is a man in his fifties or sixties in good health and CMV-seronegative. Sequencing was done on a sample of PBMCs.

The CDR3 in this case is CASSPDRGVPGELFF. The nucleotide sequence reads as follows: TGTGCCAGCAGTCCGGACAGGGGGGTGCCCGGGGAGCTGTTTTTT. This sequence uses TRBV6-1 and TRBJ2-2; TRBD1 aligns with 10 central bases. Looking up the germline V gene yields CDR1 MNHNS and CDR2 SASEGT. From the cysteine through the phenylalanine, the CDR3 covers 15 amino acids. The retained sequence is limited to the CDR3, 45 bases, with the frame set at the first base. Trimming leaves V shorter by 5 bases and J shorter by 6 bases, with the junction holding 6 bases beyond the gene matches.